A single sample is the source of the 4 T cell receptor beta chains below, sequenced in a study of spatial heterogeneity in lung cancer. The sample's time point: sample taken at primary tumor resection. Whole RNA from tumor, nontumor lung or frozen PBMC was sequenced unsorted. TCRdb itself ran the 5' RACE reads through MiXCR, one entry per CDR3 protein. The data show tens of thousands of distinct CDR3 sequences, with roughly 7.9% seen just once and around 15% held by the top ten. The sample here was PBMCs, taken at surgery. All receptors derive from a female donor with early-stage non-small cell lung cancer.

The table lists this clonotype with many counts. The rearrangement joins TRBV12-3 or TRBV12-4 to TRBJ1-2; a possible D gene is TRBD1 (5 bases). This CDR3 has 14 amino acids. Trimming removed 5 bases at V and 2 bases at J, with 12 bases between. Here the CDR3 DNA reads TGTGCCAGCAGTACCTCCGACAGAAACTATGGCTACACCTTC. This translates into CASSTSDRNYGYTF.

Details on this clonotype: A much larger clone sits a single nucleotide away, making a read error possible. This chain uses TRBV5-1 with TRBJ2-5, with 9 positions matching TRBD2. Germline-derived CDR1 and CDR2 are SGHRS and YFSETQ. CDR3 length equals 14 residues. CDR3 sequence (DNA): TGCGTCAGCAGCCAGACTAGCGGAGGGGAGACCCAGTACTTC. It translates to CVSSQTSGGETQYF.

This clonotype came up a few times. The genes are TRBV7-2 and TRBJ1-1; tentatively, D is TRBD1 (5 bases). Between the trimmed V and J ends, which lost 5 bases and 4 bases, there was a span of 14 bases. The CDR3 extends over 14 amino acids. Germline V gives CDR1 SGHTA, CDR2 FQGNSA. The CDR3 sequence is CASSRGQGSTEAFF. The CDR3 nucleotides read TGTGCCAGCAGCCGCGGACAAGGGTCCACTGAAGCTTTCTTT.

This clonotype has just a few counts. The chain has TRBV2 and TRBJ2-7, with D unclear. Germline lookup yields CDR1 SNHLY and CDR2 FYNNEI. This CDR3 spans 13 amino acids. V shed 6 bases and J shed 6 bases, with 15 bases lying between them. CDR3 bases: TGTGCCAGCAGCCCCACGTGGGTTTCCGAGCAGTACTTC. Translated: CASSPTWVSEQYF.